This T cell receptor (beta chain) comes out of a study of T cells after yellow fever vaccination. Regarding the study as a whole: Post-booster repertoires again held most primary-vaccination clones (roughly 96% CD4, 80% to 90% CD8).

The CDR3 is 15 residues long. Germline V lookup: CDR1 GTSNPN, CDR2 SVGIG (reference sequence). V gave up 4 bases and J gave up 0 bases, with 13 bases separating them. Template-switching 5'RACE yielded the TCR cDNA; a universal primer site and UMIs were added in the process. TCRdb re-called the 5' RACE reads through MiXCR, storing one row per CDR3 protein. The sample includes approximately 300,000 distinct CDR3 sequences, roughly 13% seen only once; the top ten take 0.4% to 0.65%. With regard to this clonotype: Its antigen is unidentified.

The sample in question was CD4+ T cells sorted from PBMCs, obtained 45 days after the yellow fever booster vaccination. The V and J genes are TRBV30 and TRBJ2-1; either TRBD1 or TRBD2 may supply D (5 bases each). The source is a man between 25 and 39 years old who received the YFV17D yellow fever vaccine. DNA of the CDR3: TGTGCCTGGACCCTGGGACGGAGCTCCTACAATGAGCAGTTCTTC. The encoded protein is CAWTLGRSSYNEQFF.